A single sample gave rise to the 10 T cell receptor beta chains below, sequenced in a study of blood T cell repertoires in COVID-19. Generated by immunoSEQ multiplex PCR, the TCRdb table keeps only in-frame clones and is missing some. The sample has around 390,000 clones; 80% to 90% are singletons. Sequenced input: PBMCs or T cells enriched from blood (not recorded which). The receptors derive from a woman between 45 and 65 years old who had recovered from COVID-19.

The rearrangement joins TRBV9 to TRBJ1-4; D is ambiguous. The CDR3 consists of 14 residues. V was trimmed by 2 bases and J by 0 bases, leaving 5 bases between them. Per germline, CDR1 SGDLS and CDR2 YYNGEE. The CDR3 sequence is CASSVSSTNEKLFF. CDR3 nucleotide sequence: TGTGCCAGCAGCGTCTCTTCAACTAATGAAAAACTGTTTTTT.

This rearrangement joins TRBV5-1 to TRBJ1-2; 7 bases are shared with TRBD1. Germline loops: CDR1 SGHRS, CDR2 YFSETQ. The length of the CDR3 is 14 residues. J was trimmed by 2 bases and V by 3 bases; bases with no gene match: 4. The CDR3: CASSSGDRNYGYTF. In DNA form, the CDR3 reads TGCGCCAGCAGCTCAGGGGACAGAAACTATGGCTACACCTTC.

J is TRBJ1-2 and V is TRBV9; tentatively, D is TRBD1 (6 bases). Trimming removed 4 bases from V and 2 bases from J, with 24 bases in between. This CDR3 region has 18 residues. Germline loops: CDR1 SGDLS, CDR2 YYNGEE. CDR3 sequence: CASSQTGTHEFSNYGYTF. In nucleotides, the CDR3 is TGTGCCAGCAGCCAGACCGGGACACACGAGTTTTCGAACTATGGCTACACCTTC.

V is TRBV3-1 (or the pseudogene TRBV3-2) and J is TRBJ2-1; 7 bases are shared with TRBD2. The V gene end was trimmed by 1 base and the J gene end by 0 bases; junction bases not matched to a gene: 3. From germline, CDR1 is LGHDT and CDR2 YNNKEL (reference sequence). The CDR3 is 16 amino acids. The CDR3 DNA sequence: TGTGCCAGCAGCCAAGGGGAGGGAGCCTCCTACAATGAGCAGTTCTTC. Translation gives CASSQGEGASYNEQFF.

The chain joins TRBV30 to TRBJ1-1, with D possibly TRBD1 on 6 matching bases. The germline gives CDR1 GTSNPN, CDR2 SVGIG (reference sequence). The CDR3 has 13 amino acids. Trimming removed 3 bases at V and 7 bases at J, with 15 bases between. The CDR3 is CAWRLTGGSEAFF. Written as DNA, the CDR3 is TGTGCCTGGAGGTTGACAGGCGGTAGTGAAGCTTTCTTT.

The V gene is TRBV15, the J gene TRBJ2-7; perhaps TRBD2 as D (5 bases). Per the germline V gene, CDR1 is LNHNV and CDR2 is YYDKDF (reference sequence). CDR3 size: 13 residues. V lost 1 base and J lost 1, with 5 bases in between. CDR3 sequence (DNA): TGTGCCACCAGCAGAGGGGAGTCCTACGAGCAGTACTTC. The encoded protein is CATSRGESYEQYF.

This CDR3 reads CASSKPGQGRNEQFF. The CDR3 coding sequence is TGTGCCAGTAGTAAACCGGGACAGGGAAGGAATGAGCAGTTCTTC. The chain links TRBV19 to TRBJ2-1; 9 bases line up with TRBD1. V shed 4 bases, J shed 7 bases, and the junction held 8 bases outside the gene matches. CDR1 and CDR2 (germline): LNHDA, SQIVND (reference sequence). The CDR3 extends over 15 amino acids.

The chain is built from TRBV9 and TRBJ2-1; 9 nucleotides align to TRBD2. The CDR3 sequence is 18 residues long. CDR1 and CDR2 (germline): SGDLS, YYNGEE. V lost 4 bases to trimming and J lost 2 bases; unmatched junction nucleotides: 13. CDR3 protein: CASSPAVGPSGAYNEQFF. CDR3 coding DNA: TGTGCCAGCAGCCCCGCTGTAGGGCCTAGCGGGGCCTACAATGAGCAGTTCTTC. The full variable domain, completed using reference TRBV9 and TRBJ2-1, is DSGVTQTPKHLITATGQRVTLRCSPRSGDLSVYWYQQSLDQGLQFLIQYYNGEERAKGNILERFSAQQFPDLHSELNLSSLELGDSALYFCASSPAVGPSGAYNEQFFGPGTRLTVL.

The V gene is TRBV4-1, the J gene TRBJ2-3; no clear D gene. Trimming stripped 3 bases from V and 4 bases from J, with 11 bases between. Per germline, CDR1 MGHRA and CDR2 YSYEKL. This CDR3 comprises 14 residues. The CDR3 nucleotides read TGCGCCAGCAGCCAGACCCGACTTGCAGATACGCAGTATTTT. It translates to CASSQTRLADTQYF.

The V and J genes are TRBV5-1 and TRBJ2-7, with 9 bases fitting TRBD1. Germline CDR1 is SGHRS and CDR2 is YFSETQ. Trimming took 5 bases from V and 7 from J; bases not matched to a gene: 10. This CDR3 spans 14 amino acids. In DNA, the CDR3 is TGCGCCAGCAGGCCGGGACAGGGAGTTGAAGAGCAGTACTTC. Translating it yields CASRPGQGVEEQYF.